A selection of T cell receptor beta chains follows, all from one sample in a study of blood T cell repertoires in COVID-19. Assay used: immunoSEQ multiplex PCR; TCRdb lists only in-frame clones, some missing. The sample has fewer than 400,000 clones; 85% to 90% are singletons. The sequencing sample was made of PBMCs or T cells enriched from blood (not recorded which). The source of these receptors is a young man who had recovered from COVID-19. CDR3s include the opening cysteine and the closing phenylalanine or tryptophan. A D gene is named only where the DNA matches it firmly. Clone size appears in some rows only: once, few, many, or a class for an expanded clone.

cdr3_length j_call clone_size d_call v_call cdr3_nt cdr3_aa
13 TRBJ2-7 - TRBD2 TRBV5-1 TGCGCCAGCAGAGAGGGACTAGGCGGCGAGCAGTACTTC CASREGLGGEQYF
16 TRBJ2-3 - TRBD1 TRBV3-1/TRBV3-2 TGTGCCAGCAGCCAACTGGGACAGGGGAACACAGATACGCAGTATTTT CASSQLGQGNTDTQYF
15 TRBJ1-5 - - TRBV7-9 TGTGCCAGCTCCCCTGCGGGGACTTCTAATCAGCCCCAGCATTTT CASSPAGTSNQPQHF
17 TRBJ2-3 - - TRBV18 TGTGCCAGCTCACTACCTACAGGGTGGGGAACTACAGATACGCAGTATTTT CASSLPTGWGTTDTQYF
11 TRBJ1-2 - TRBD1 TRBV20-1 TGCAGTAAACAGGGGAGCCTTGGCTACACCTTC CSKQGSLGYTF
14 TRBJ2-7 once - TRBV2 TGTGCCAGTACCACAGGGAAACTCTCCTACGAGCAGTACTTC CASTTGKLSYEQYF
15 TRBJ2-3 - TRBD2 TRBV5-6 TGTGCCAGCAGCTTTTGGACTAGCGGAGCAGATACGCAGTATTTT CASSFWTSGADTQYF
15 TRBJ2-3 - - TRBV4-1 TGCGCCAGCAGCCTGGCTAGCGTCGTTGGAGATACGCAGTATTTT CASSLASVVGDTQYF
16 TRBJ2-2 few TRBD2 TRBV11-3 TGTGCCAGCAGCTTAGACGGACTAGCGGACACCGGGGAGCTGTTTTTT CASSLDGLADTGELFF
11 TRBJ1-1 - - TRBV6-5 TGTGCCAGCAGGAGGAACACTGAAGCTTTCTTT CASRRNTEAFF
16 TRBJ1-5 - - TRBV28 TGTGCCAGCAGTTTACGGGAGGGTGTAGGCAATCAGCCCCAGCATTTT CASSLREGVGNQPQHF
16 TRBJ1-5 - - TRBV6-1 TGTGCCAGCAGTGAAAGCGAGGCGACAGGTAATCAGCCCCAGCATTTT CASSESEATGNQPQHF
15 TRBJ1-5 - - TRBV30 TGTGCCTGGAGCGGGGGGCAGGGTAATAGTCAGCCCCAGCATTTT CAWSGGQGNSQPQHF
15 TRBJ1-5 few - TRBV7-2 TGTGCCAGCAGCTTAGGACCAGGGGGCAATCAGCCCCAGCATTTT CASSLGPGGNQPQHF
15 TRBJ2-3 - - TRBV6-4 TGTGCCGACCGGGATGGCGTTACTCGCACAGATACGCAGTATTTT CADRDGVTRTDTQYF
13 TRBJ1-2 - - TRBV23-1 TGCGCCAGCGGGAGGCGGAATAACTATGGCTACACCTTC CASGRRNNYGYTF
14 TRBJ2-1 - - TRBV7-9 TGTGCCAGCAGCTTAAGGGGGGGTCGCAATGAGCAGTTCTTC CASSLRGGRNEQFF
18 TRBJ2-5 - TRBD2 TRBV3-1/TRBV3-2 TGTGCCAGCAGCCAAGTCACTAGCGGGGGGGCCTTGGAAGAGACCCAGTACTTC CASSQVTSGGALEETQYF
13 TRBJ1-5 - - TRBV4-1 TGCGCCAGCAGCCAAGATCTAGGTCAGCCCCAGCATTTT CASSQDLGQPQHF